One sample yielded the 22 T cell receptor beta chains listed below, sequenced in a study of T cells in Graves' hyperthyroidism and ophthalmopathy. Template material for amplifying TCR beta CDR3 regions consisted of RNA transcripts. The TCR CDR3 was amplified in a first-round RT-PCR using the HTBI primer set. TCRdb re-derived calls from the multiplex PCR reads in MiXCR, one entry per CDR3 protein. The sample holds a few hundred thousand distinct CDR3 sequences, 15% to 18% seen once. The specimen sequenced was blood. Every receptor here comes from a woman aged 18-29 years with Graves' hyperthyroidism.

Many counts were recorded for this clonotype. This sequence joins TRBV20-1 and TRBJ1-5; 7 bases map to TRBD1. The CDR3 is made up of 12 amino acids. Germline loops: CDR1 DFQATT, CDR2 SNEGSKA (reference sequence). V gave up 6 bases and J gave up 4 bases; unmatched junction bases: 3. The CDR3 DNA reads as TGCAGTGCAAGGACAGGAAATCAGCCCCAGCATTTT. Its protein product is CSARTGNQPQHF.

A few counts support this clonotype. The V and J genes are TRBV9 and TRBJ2-7, with TRBD2 matching 8 bases. With 0 bases clipped from V and 3 bases from J, the junction kept 5 bases outside the gene matches. This CDR3 has 15 residues. CDR1 SGDLS and CDR2 YYNGEE come from the germline V gene. The CDR3 coding sequence is TGTGCCAGCAGCGTAGATACGGGGGGGGACTACGAGCAGTACTTC. Translation gives CASSVDTGGDYEQYF.

The CDR3 bases are TGTGCCAGCAGTCAGTGGAGACGCGGGGCTGTCACCGGGGAGCTGTTTTTT. As protein: CASSQWRRGAVTGELFF. The chain is built from TRBV25-1 and TRBJ2-2; D perhaps matches TRBD2 (6 bases). This CDR3 spans 17 amino acids. The V gene lost 5 bases and the J gene lost 4 bases, with 20 bases spanning the gap. The germline V gene has CDR1 MGHDK and CDR2 SYGVNS.

As to this clonotype: A much larger clone is a single base away; this may be a read error. This sequence joins TRBV12-3 or TRBV12-4 and TRBJ1-5, with D unresolved. This CDR3 region has 13 residues. The CDR3 nucleotides read TGTGCCGGCAGTTTAAAAACAAATCAGCCCCAGCATTTT. Protein: CAGSLKTNQPQHF.

This clonotype was counted only a few times. The V call is TRBV4-2, the J call TRBJ1-6; TRBD1 might be the D (6 bases). The V end was cut by 1 base, the J end by 5 bases, with 9 bases between. This CDR3 spans 15 amino acids. Per germline, CDR1 LGHNA and CDR2 YNFKEQ. The CDR3 nucleotides read TGTGCCAGCAGCCAAGGGCAGGGGAATAATTCACCCCTCCACTTT. This gives the protein CASSQGQGNNSPLHF.

Ten or more counts support this clonotype. This chain's CDR3 is CSARVYLEGGEQYF. Written as DNA, the CDR3 is TGCAGTGCTAGGGTCTATCTAGAGGGTGGCGAGCAGTACTTC. The V call is TRBV20-1, the J call TRBJ2-7; a possible D gene is TRBD2 (5 bases). The germline V gene encodes CDR1 DFQATT and CDR2 SNEGSKA (reference sequence). The CDR3 is made up of 14 amino acids. V was shortened by 3 bases and J by 6 bases, with 18 bases between the two germline ends.

In the case of this clonotype: This may stem from a read error, because a much larger clone lies one nucleotide away. CDR3 region: CASSPHHRSSYNEQFF. The CDR3 nucleotides are TGTGCCAGCTCTCCCCACCACAGGAGCTCCTACAATGAGCAGTTCTTC. The chain employs TRBV18 and TRBJ2-1, with D possibly being TRBD1 (5 bases). Germline V lookup: CDR1 KGHSH, CDR2 LQKENI. V dropped 6 bases and J dropped 0 bases, with 15 bases sitting between them. The CDR3 runs 16 residues. The full variable domain, its missing parts supplied by reference TRBV18 and TRBJ2-1, is NAGVMQNPRHLVRRRGQEARLRCSPMKGHSHVYWYRQLPEEGLKFMVYLQKENIIDESGMPKERFSAEFPKEGPSILRIQQVVRGDSAAYFCASSPHHRSSYNEQFFGPGTRLTVL.

Many counts were recorded for this clonotype. The chain joins TRBV3-1 to TRBJ1-2; D gene unclear. Between the trimmed V and J ends, which lost 0 bases and 4 bases, there was a span of 12 bases. The CDR3 spans 15 residues. From germline, CDR1 is LGHDT and CDR2 YNNKEL (reference sequence). The CDR3 bases are TGTGCCAGCAGCCAAGAATTTAGGGAGATCTATGGCTACACCTTC. It specifies CASSQEFREIYGYTF.

The V gene is TRBV12-3 or TRBV12-4, the J gene TRBJ2-5; possibly TRBD1 for D (6 bases). This CDR3 comprises 15 residues. Trimming left V 4 bases short and J 3 bases short, with 15 bases between. The CDR3, as DNA: TGTGCCAGCAGTTGGAACAGGGAGTTGGAAGAGACCCAGTACTTC. It is translated as CASSWNRELEETQYF.

This clonotype has only a few counts. This rearrangement joins TRBV5-6 to TRBJ1-2; possibly TRBD1 for D (5 bases). The CDR3 spans 15 residues. Looked up from germline, CDR1 is SGHDT and CDR2 is YYEEEE. V lost 0 bases and J lost 4, with 13 bases in between. CDR3 sequence (DNA): TGTGCCAGCAGCTTGGTATCCCCGACAGTCTATGGCTACACCTTC. Its protein product is CASSLVSPTVYGYTF.

Many counts were recorded for this clonotype. V gene TRBV7-2 combines with J gene TRBJ1-2, with 8 positions matching TRBD1. Trimming removed 5 bases from V and 2 bases from J; junction bases left unmatched: 4. The CDR3 totals 14 residues. The germline gives CDR1 SGHTA, CDR2 FQGNSA. CDR3 DNA: TGTGCCAGCAGCATGGACAGGGAGAACTATGGCTACACCTTC. Translated: CASSMDRENYGYTF.

This clonotype was detected ten times or more. The junction departs from germline at one end; a sequencing error may be responsible. J is TRBJ2-7 and V is TRBV7-3; 8 positions agree with TRBD2. The CDR3 contains 16 residues. Germline assignment: CDR1 SGHTA and CDR2 FQGTGA. The CDR3: CASSPYGREVSSEQYF. For the CDR3, the DNA is TGTGCCAGCAGTCCATATGGGCGGGAGGTTTCCTCCGAGCAGTACTTC.

The chain employs TRBV7-2 and TRBJ1-1; the D gene is possibly TRBD1 (5 bases). This CDR3 spans 14 amino acids. The ends were cut back, 0 bases at V and 4 bases at J, with 9 bases in the middle. Germline V lookup: CDR1 SGHTA, CDR2 FQGNSA. CDR3 region: CASSLAGVSTEAFF. As DNA, the CDR3 is TGTGCCAGCAGCTTAGCAGGGGTGAGCACTGAAGCTTTCTTT.

This clonotype was seen more than once but under ten times. The rearrangement uses TRBV27 and TRBJ1-1, with a weak D call TRBD1 (5 bases). Trimming took 0 bases from V and 1 from J, leaving 9 bases between them. This CDR3 has 15 amino acids. Germline values: CDR1 MNHEY, CDR2 SMNVEV (reference sequence). The DNA of the CDR3 is TGTGCCAGCAGTTTATCGGGGACTTCGAACACTGAAGCTTTCTTT. Its protein product is CASSLSGTSNTEAFF.

Ten or more counts support this clonotype. The V gene is TRBV11-2, the J gene TRBJ1-1; 7 bases agree with TRBD1. The CDR3 has 14 amino acids. Losses at the gene ends were 4 bases for V and 0 bases for J; bases not matched to a gene: 2. Germline CDR1 reads SGHAT; CDR2 reads FQNNGV. CDR3 residues: CASSSDRLNTEAFF. Written as DNA, the CDR3 is TGTGCCAGCAGCTCGGACAGGCTGAACACTGAAGCTTTCTTT. Drawing the rest from reference TRBV11-2 and TRBJ1-1, the complete variable domain is EAGVAQSPRYKIIEKRQSVAFWCNPISGHATLYWYQQILGQGPKLLIQFQNNGVVDDSQLPKDRFSAERLKGVDSTLKIQPAKLEDSAVYLCASSSDRLNTEAFFGQGTRLTVV.

The genes are TRBV19 and TRBJ1-5; 8 nucleotides agree with TRBD1. V dropped 3 bases and J dropped 8; count of bases not matched to a gene: 15. The CDR3 consists of 17 residues. Germline assignment: CDR1 LNHDA and CDR2 SQIVND (reference sequence). The CDR3, as DNA: TGTGCCAGTAGTATTGGTCAGGGGGCAAGCTTGGGGGAGCCCCAGCATTTT. Protein sequence: CASSIGQGASLGEPQHF.

This clonotype was seen many times. V is TRBV12-3 or TRBV12-4 and J is TRBJ2-5, with D possibly matching TRBD2 (6 bases). The length of the CDR3 is 15 residues. Trimming took 4 bases from V and 5 from J, leaving 17 bases between them. CDR3: CASSWDSNSWETQYF. CDR3 in DNA: TGTGCCAGCAGTTGGGACTCCAACTCGTGGGAGACCCAGTACTTC.

This clonotype was found a few times. The chain joins TRBV27 to TRBJ1-3, with a tentative D call TRBD1 (6 bases). Germline assignment: CDR1 MNHEY and CDR2 SMNVEV (reference sequence). CDR3 length: 20 amino acids. Trimming cost V 0 bases and J 0 bases, with 21 bases left between them. The CDR3 DNA is TGTGCCAGCAGTTTATCCACACCCTTCTTAACAGGGACCTCTGGAAACACCATATATTTT. It yields the protein CASSLSTPFLTGTSGNTIYF.

This clonotype came up many times. V usage is TRBV3-1 and J usage is TRBJ2-5; D not resolved. The CDR3 runs to 16 residues. V dropped 0 bases and J dropped 5 bases, with 16 bases sitting between them. Germline assignment: CDR1 LGHDT and CDR2 YNNKEL (reference sequence). CDR3 sequence (DNA): TGTGCCAGCAGCCAAGAGGGATATGGCTTCGGGGAGACCCAGTACTTC. This translates into CASSQEGYGFGETQYF.

This clonotype appeared a few times. The rearrangement links TRBV29-1 to TRBJ1-1; D is perhaps TRBD1 (6 bases). The length of the CDR3 is 14 residues. Germline CDR1 is SQVTM and CDR2 is ANQGSEA. V was pared by 4 bases and J by 8 bases, with 20 bases between. The CDR3 reads CSVVRARGGWEAFF. The CDR3 nucleotides read TGCAGCGTTGTACGAGCCAGGGGTGGGTGGGAAGCTTTCTTT.

This clonotype was seen many times. The chain combines TRBV6-1 with TRBJ1-1; the match to TRBD1 covers 9 bases. Germline CDR1 reads MNHNS; CDR2 reads SASEGT. With V trimmed by 5 bases and J by 4 bases, 5 bases remained unmatched. CDR3 length equals 14 residues. CDR3 in DNA: TGTGCCAGCAGTCGGACAGGGGCGAGCACTGAAGCTTTCTTT. As protein: CASSRTGASTEAFF.

This clonotype was counted once. One end of the junction varies from germline; a read error may be responsible. The genes are TRBV12-3 or TRBV12-4 and TRBJ2-1; no definite D call. The CDR3 is 16 residues long. CDR3 loop: CAGSSSGPMVANEQFF. The CDR3 DNA reads TGTGCCGGCAGTTCCTCCGGGCCCATGGTGGCAAATGAGCAGTTCTTC.